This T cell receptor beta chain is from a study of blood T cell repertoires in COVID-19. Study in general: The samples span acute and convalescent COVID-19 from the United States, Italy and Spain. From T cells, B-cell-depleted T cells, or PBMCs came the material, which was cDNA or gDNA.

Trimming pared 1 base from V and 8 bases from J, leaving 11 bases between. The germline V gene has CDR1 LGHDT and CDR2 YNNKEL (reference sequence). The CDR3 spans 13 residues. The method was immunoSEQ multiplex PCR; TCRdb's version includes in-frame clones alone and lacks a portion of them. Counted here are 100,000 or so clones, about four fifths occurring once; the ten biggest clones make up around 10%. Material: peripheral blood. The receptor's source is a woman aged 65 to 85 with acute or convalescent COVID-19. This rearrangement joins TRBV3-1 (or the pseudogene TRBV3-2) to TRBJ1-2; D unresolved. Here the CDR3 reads CASSQVIRVGYTF. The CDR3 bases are TGTGCCAGCAGCCAAGTCATTCGGGTCGGCTACACCTTC.